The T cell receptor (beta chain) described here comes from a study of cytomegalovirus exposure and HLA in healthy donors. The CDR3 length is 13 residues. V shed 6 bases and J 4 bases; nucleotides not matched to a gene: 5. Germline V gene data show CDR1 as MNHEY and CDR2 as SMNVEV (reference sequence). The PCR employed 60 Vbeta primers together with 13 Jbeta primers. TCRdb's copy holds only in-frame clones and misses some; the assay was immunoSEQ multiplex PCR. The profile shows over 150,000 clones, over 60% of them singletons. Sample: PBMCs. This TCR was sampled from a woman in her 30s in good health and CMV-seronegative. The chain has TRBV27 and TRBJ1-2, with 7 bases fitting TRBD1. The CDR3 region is CASRMGQSYGYTF. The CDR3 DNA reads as TGTGCCAGCAGGATGGGACAGAGCTATGGCTACACCTTC.